The 21 T cell receptor beta chains given below trace back to one sample, sequenced in a study of cytomegalovirus exposure and HLA in healthy donors. The PCR had 60 Vbeta and 13 Jbeta primers. Libraries were prepared by immunoSEQ multiplex PCR; TCRdb keeps only in-frame clonotypes and omits some of them. The sample includes 100,000 to 120,000 clones, 70% to 80% of them seen just once. The specimen sequenced was PBMCs. The receptors come from a man aged 25-45 years in good health and CMV-seronegative.

The chain employs TRBV7-8 and TRBJ2-1; maybe TRBD2 (6 bases). V lost 0 bases, J lost 9 bases, and 12 bases lay in between. Germline assignment: CDR1 SGHVS and CDR2 FQNEAQ. This CDR3 contains 14 residues. CDR3 DNA: TGTGCCAGCAGCTTAGCTGCACCAGCGGGTGAGCAGTTCTTC. Translation: CASSLAAPAGEQFF.

V usage is TRBV19 and J usage is TRBJ1-1, with D possibly matching TRBD1 (6 bases). Germline V gene lookup returns CDR1 LNHDA and CDR2 SQIVND (reference sequence). V lost 4 bases and J lost 3, with 12 bases in between. The CDR3 loop spans 14 amino acids. CDR3 region: CASSTTGLDTEAFF. CDR3 nucleotides: TGTGCCAGTAGTACCACAGGGCTGGACACTGAAGCTTTCTTT.

This clone was detected only once. J is TRBJ1-2 and V is TRBV5-1; 7 positions match TRBD1. The length of the CDR3 is 15 residues. Germline V gene sequence: CDR1 SGHRS, CDR2 YFSETQ. The ends lost 4 bases at V and 4 bases at J; junction bases unmatched: 10. The CDR3 nucleotides are TGCGCCAGCAGCCAACCGGGACAGATTAGCTATGGCTACACCTTC. Its protein product is CASSQPGQISYGYTF.

V gene TRBV27 combines with J gene TRBJ2-3, with 7 bases lining up with TRBD1. The J segment lost 4 bases and the V segment lost 0 bases, leaving 13 bases of the junction unmatched. CDR3 size: 18 residues. Per the germline V gene, CDR1 is MNHEY and CDR2 is SMNVEV (reference sequence). The CDR3 nucleotides read TGTGCCAGCAGTTTATCGATAAGACAGGGACAGTTCCCAGATACGCAGTATTTT. Translating it yields CASSLSIRQGQFPDTQYF.

A single count supports this clone. The chain has TRBV7-2 and TRBJ1-5; D is uncertain. Looked up from germline, CDR1 is SGHTA and CDR2 is FQGNSA. V shed 4 bases and J shed 2 bases, with 6 bases lying between them. The length of the CDR3 is 13 residues. The CDR3 region has the DNA TGTGCCAGCAGCTCCACAGGCAATCAGCCCCAGCATTTT. It translates to CASSSTGNQPQHF.

This CDR3 is CSVERQGQETQYF. In nucleotides, the CDR3 is TGCAGCGTTGAGCGACAGGGCCAAGAGACCCAGTACTTC. The chain carries TRBV29-1 and TRBJ2-5; 7 bases line up with TRBD1. The CDR3 loop spans 13 amino acids. The V and J ends lost 3 bases and 1 base, in that order; junction bases with no gene match: 2. Germline V gives CDR1 SQVTM, CDR2 ANQGSEA.

The chain recombines TRBV7-2 with TRBJ1-6; perhaps TRBD1 as D (5 bases). The V and J ends lost 3 bases and 3 bases respectively, with 9 bases between them. Germline values: CDR1 SGHTA, CDR2 FQGNSA. This CDR3 has 15 residues. The CDR3 reads CASSFGHIYNSPLHF. The CDR3 region has the DNA TGTGCCAGCAGCTTCGGACATATCTATAATTCACCCCTCCACTTT.

The chain joins TRBV6-5 to TRBJ2-7, with D possibly being TRBD1 (5 bases). The CDR3 is made up of 14 amino acids. Germline V gene sequence: CDR1 MNHEY, CDR2 SVGAGI. The V end lost 6 bases, the J end lost 4 bases, and 16 bases lay between the germline ends. DNA for the CDR3: TGTGCCAGCAGGCCGGACCCCTCAGGGTACGAGCAGTACTTC. Protein sequence: CASRPDPSGYEQYF.

The chain is built from TRBV5-6 and TRBJ2-7, with D possibly matching TRBD1 (7 bases). The CDR3 loop spans 13 amino acids. Germline V gene data show CDR1 as SGHDT and CDR2 as YYEEEE. With 4 bases removed from V and 5 bases from J, the gap between germline ends came to 13 bases. DNA for the CDR3: TGTGCCAGCAGCGTACAGGGGAGGAACGAGCAGTACTTC. It codes for CASSVQGRNEQYF.

V gene TRBV7-9 combines with J gene TRBJ2-7, with TRBD2 matching 13 bases. The germline V gene has CDR1 SEHNR and CDR2 FQNEAQ (reference sequence). With 5 bases clipped from V and 2 bases from J, the junction kept 6 bases outside the gene matches. The CDR3 is 16 residues long. The CDR3 here is CASSPWTSGSPYEQYF. Written as DNA, the CDR3 is TGTGCCAGCAGCCCCTGGACTAGCGGGAGCCCCTACGAGCAGTACTTC.

This clone was counted a few times. The rearrangement links TRBV28 to TRBJ2-4; tentative D call: TRBD2 (5 bases). With 3 bases removed from V and 9 bases from J, the gap between germline ends came to 12 bases. Germline V CDR1 and CDR2: MDHEN, SYDVKM. The CDR3 has 13 residues. The CDR3 here is CASSFPARGIQYF. CDR3 DNA: TGTGCCAGCAGTTTCCCTGCCCGGGGCATTCAGTACTTC.

The chain uses TRBV15 and TRBJ1-5; TRBD1 might be the D (5 bases). The CDR3 is 14 amino acids. Trimming left V 9 bases short and J 0 bases short, with 12 bases between. Germline CDR1 reads LNHNV; CDR2 reads YYDKDF (reference sequence). This CDR3 reads CATSGFASNQPQHF. The CDR3 bases are TGTGCCACTTCAGGGTTTGCTAGCAATCAGCCCCAGCATTTT. Complete variable domain (other parts from reference TRBV15 and TRBJ1-5): DAMVIQNPRYQVTQFGKPVTLSCSQTLNHNVMYWYQQKSSQAPKLLFHYYDKDFNNEADTPDNFQSRRPNTSFCFLDIRSPGLGDTAMYLCATSGFASNQPQHFGDGTRLSIL.

In this sample, this clone turned up a few times. This chain uses TRBV27 with TRBJ2-7; 8 bases are a match to TRBD1. Germline CDR1 is MNHEY and CDR2 is SMNVEV (reference sequence). V trimming: 5 bases; J trimming: 3 bases; junction bases outside the gene matches: 3. The CDR3 runs to 13 residues. CDR3 loop: CASSLDRDYEQYF. The CDR3 bases are TGTGCCAGCAGTCTGGACAGGGACTACGAGCAGTACTTC.

The chain has TRBV5-5 and TRBJ1-2; maybe TRBD1 (5 bases). The germline CDR1 and CDR2 sequences are SGHKS and YYEKEE (reference sequence). The V gene lost 2 bases and the J gene lost 3 bases, with 8 bases spanning the gap. The CDR3 contains 13 residues. The CDR3: CASSFVTDYGYTF. CDR3 coding DNA: TGTGCCAGCAGCTTCGTGACAGACTATGGCTACACCTTC.

V and J are TRBV7-6 and TRBJ2-1; possible D gene TRBD1, 6 bases. The V end lost 6 bases, the J end lost 8 bases, and 11 bases lay between the germline ends. In germline, CDR1 is SGHVS, CDR2 FNYEAQ. The CDR3 loop spans 12 amino acids. The CDR3 loop reads CASSSGVDEQFF. In DNA, the CDR3 is TGTGCCAGCAGTTCAGGGGTGGATGAGCAGTTCTTC.

This clone was counted a single time. The chain is built from TRBV19 and TRBJ2-5; D ambiguous. CDR1 LNHDA and CDR2 SQIVND come from the germline V gene (reference sequence). The CDR3 covers 15 residues. Trimming shortened V by 5 bases and J by 5 bases, and 18 bases separated the two germline ends. For the CDR3, the DNA is TGTGCCAGTAGTCAAGCAGGATCCCCACGCGAGACCCAGTACTTC. It encodes CASSQAGSPRETQYF.

V gene TRBV25-1 combines with J gene TRBJ1-4, with a tentative D call TRBD1 (5 bases). Germline CDR1 MGHDK, CDR2 SYGVNS. The CDR3 extends over 15 amino acids. Trimming left V 3 bases short and J 6 bases short, with 14 bases between. The CDR3 DNA is TGTGCCAGCAGTGATATCGAGATAGGGGATGAAAAACTGTTTTTT. This sequence encodes CASSDIEIGDEKLFF.

J is TRBJ2-4 and V is TRBV19; TRBD1 matches at 8 bases. After removal of 5 bases from V and 5 bases from J, the junction contained 2 bases not matched to a gene. This CDR3 is 13 amino acids long. The germline gives CDR1 LNHDA, CDR2 SQIVND (reference sequence). The CDR3 spells CASSLDRENIQYF. CDR3 in DNA: TGTGCCAGTAGTTTGGACAGGGAAAACATTCAGTACTTC.

The chain combines TRBV12-1 with TRBJ1-2. TRBV12-1 is reported as a pseudogene. The length of the CDR3 is 13 residues. CDR3 protein: CASPNAVGYGYTF. The CDR3 bases are TGTGCCAGCCCCAACGCGGTTGGCTATGGCTACACCTTC.

The gene calls are TRBV5-1 and TRBJ2-3, with D possibly matching TRBD2 (6 bases). CDR1 and CDR2 (germline): SGHRS, YFSETQ. V was cut by 0 bases and J by 1 base, with 6 bases left in between. This CDR3 spans 14 amino acids. CDR3 in amino acids: CASSLAGGTDTQYF. DNA of the CDR3: TGCGCCAGCAGCTTGGCGGGGGGCACAGATACGCAGTATTTT.

This chain links TRBV7-9 with TRBJ2-7; 8 bases are shared with TRBD2. Germline CDR1 is SEHNR and CDR2 is FQNEAQ (reference sequence). The V gene end was trimmed by 1 base and the J gene end by 6 bases; junction bases not matched to a gene: 2. CDR3 size: 13 residues. CDR3 sequence: CASSLVAGREQYF. The CDR3 DNA reads as TGTGCCAGCAGCTTAGTAGCGGGACGCGAGCAGTACTTC.